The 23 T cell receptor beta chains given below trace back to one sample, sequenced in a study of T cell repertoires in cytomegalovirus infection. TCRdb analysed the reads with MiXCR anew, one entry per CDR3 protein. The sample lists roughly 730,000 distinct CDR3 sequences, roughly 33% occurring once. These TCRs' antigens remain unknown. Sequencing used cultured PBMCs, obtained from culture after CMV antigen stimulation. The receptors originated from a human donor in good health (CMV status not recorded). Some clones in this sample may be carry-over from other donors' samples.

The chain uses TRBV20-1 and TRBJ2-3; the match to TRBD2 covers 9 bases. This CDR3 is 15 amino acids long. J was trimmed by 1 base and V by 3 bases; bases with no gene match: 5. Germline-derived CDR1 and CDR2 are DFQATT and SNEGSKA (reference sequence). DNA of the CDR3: TGCAGTGCTAGCTCCCAGCGGGAGGGCACAGATACGCAGTATTTT. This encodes CSASSQREGTDTQYF.

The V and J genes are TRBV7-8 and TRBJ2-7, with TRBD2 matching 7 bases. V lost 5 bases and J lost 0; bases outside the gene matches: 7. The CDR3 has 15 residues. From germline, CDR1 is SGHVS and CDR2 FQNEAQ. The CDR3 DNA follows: TGTGCCAGCAGCGTGCTAGCGGCTAGCTCCTACGAGCAGTACTTC. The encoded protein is CASSVLAASSYEQYF.

The CDR3, as DNA: TGCGCCAGCAGCCAAGAAGGGACAGGGGTCCAGGGTGAGCAGTTCTTC. Protein sequence: CASSQEGTGVQGEQFF. The chain has TRBV4-1 and TRBJ2-1; TRBD1 matches at 10 bases. CDR1 is MGHRA, CDR2 YSYEKL, per germline. With V trimmed by 0 bases and J by 9 bases, 8 bases remained unmatched. This CDR3 has 16 residues.

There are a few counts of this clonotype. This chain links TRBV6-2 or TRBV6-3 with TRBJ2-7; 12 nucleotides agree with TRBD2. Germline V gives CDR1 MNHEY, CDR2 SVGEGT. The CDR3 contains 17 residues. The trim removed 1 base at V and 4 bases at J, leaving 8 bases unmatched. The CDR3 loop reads CASSYFVTGTSGYEQYF. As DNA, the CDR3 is TGTGCCAGCAGTTACTTTGTAACCGGGACTAGCGGGTACGAGCAGTACTTC.

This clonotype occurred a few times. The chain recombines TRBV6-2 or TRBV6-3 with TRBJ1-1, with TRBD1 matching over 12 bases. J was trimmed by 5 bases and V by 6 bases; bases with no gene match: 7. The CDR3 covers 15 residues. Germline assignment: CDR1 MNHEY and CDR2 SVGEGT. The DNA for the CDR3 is TGTGCCAGCAGAACCGGGACAGGGGGCGGGACTGAAGCTTTCTTT. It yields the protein CASRTGTGGGTEAFF.

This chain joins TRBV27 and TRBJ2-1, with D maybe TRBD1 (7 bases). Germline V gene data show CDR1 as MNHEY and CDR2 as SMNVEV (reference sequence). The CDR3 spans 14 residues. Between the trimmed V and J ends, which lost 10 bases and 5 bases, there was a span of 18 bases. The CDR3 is CATALGRGDNEQFF. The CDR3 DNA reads TGTGCCACCGCTCTGGGCAGGGGGGACAATGAGCAGTTCTTC.

CDR3 in amino acids: CASTSTNLNTEAFF. The CDR3 DNA reads TGTGCCAGCACCTCGACAAATTTGAACACTGAAGCTTTCTTT. The chain carries TRBV19 and TRBJ1-1; unclear D gene. Germline loops: CDR1 LNHDA, CDR2 SQIVND (reference sequence). This CDR3 is 14 amino acids long. V lost 9 bases and J lost 0, with 14 bases in between.

The CDR3 here is CASKPGGTEAFF. In DNA, the CDR3 is TGTGCCAGCAAACCAGGGGGGACTGAAGCTTTCTTT. The chain joins TRBV12-3 or TRBV12-4 to TRBJ1-1; 7 positions agree with TRBD1. CDR3 length equals 12 residues. V dropped 7 bases and J dropped 5; count of bases not matched to a gene: 4.

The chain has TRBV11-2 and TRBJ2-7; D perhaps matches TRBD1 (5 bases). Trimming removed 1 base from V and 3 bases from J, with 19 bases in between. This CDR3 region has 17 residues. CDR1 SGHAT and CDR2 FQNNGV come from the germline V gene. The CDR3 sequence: CASSLVLQGSSLYEQYF. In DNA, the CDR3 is TGTGCCAGCAGCTTAGTTTTGCAGGGCAGCTCCCTCTACGAGCAGTACTTC.

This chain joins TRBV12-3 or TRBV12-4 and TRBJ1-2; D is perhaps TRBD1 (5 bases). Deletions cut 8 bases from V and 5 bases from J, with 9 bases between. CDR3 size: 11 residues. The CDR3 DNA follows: TGTGCCAGCGAGGGGACTTATGGCTACACCTTC. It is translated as CASEGTYGYTF.

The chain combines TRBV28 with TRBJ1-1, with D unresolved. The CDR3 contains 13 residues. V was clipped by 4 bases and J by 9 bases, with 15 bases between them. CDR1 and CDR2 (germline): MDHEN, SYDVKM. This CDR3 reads CASSSSDTLKAFF. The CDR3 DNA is TGTGCCAGCAGTTCGTCCGACACACTAAAAGCTTTCTTT.

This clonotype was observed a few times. CDR3 loop: CASSLSGFLQQETQYF. The DNA of the CDR3 is TGTGCCAGTAGTCTTTCCGGGTTTCTTCAACAAGAGACCCAGTACTTC. The chain joins TRBV19 to TRBJ2-5; D not certain. CDR1 LNHDA and CDR2 SQIVND come from the germline V gene (reference sequence). CDR3 length: 16 amino acids. Trimming cost V 5 bases and J 2 bases, with 18 bases left between them.

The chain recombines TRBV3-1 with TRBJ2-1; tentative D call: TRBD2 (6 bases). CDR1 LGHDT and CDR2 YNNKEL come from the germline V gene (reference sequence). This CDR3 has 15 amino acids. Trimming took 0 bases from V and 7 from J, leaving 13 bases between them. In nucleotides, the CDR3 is TGTGCCAGCAGCCAAGATGAACTAGCTCGGAATGAGCAGTTCTTC. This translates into CASSQDELARNEQFF.

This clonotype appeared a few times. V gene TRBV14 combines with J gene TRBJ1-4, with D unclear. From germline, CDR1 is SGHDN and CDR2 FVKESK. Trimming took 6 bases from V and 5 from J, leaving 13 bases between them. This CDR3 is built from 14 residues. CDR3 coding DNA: TGTGCCAGCAGTCCGCCCTCCGAGAATGAAAAACTGTTTTTT. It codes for CASSPPSENEKLFF.

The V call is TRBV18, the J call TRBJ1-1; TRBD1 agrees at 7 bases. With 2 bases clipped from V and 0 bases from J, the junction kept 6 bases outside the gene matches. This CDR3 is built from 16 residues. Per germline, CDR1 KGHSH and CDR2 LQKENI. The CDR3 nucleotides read TGTGCCAGCTCACCAAGACAGGGTGGGGTGAACACTGAAGCTTTCTTT. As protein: CASSPRQGGVNTEAFF.

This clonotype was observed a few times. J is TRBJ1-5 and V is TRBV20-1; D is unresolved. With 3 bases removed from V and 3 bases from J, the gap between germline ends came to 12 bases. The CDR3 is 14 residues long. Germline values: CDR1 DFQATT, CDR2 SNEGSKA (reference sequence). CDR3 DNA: TGCAGTGCTAGTACAGCACAGATCAATCAGCCCCAGCATTTT. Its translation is CSASTAQINQPQHF.

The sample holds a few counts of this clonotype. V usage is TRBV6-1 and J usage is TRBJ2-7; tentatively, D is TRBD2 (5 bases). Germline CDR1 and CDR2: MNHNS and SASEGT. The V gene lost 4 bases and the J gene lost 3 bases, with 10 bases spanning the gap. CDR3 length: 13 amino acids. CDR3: CASSAEGIYEQYF. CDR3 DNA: TGTGCCAGCAGTGCTGAGGGAATCTACGAGCAGTACTTC.

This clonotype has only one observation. CDR3: CASSLDPGAQDYTF. The CDR3 DNA reads TGTGCCAGCAGCTTAGATCCGGGGGCGCAGGACTACACCTTC. This chain connects TRBV11-2 to TRBJ1-2, with D possibly TRBD1 on 6 matching bases. The germline V gene has CDR1 SGHAT and CDR2 FQNNGV. The V end lost 0 bases, the J end lost 10 bases, and 15 bases lay between the germline ends. The CDR3 contains 14 residues.

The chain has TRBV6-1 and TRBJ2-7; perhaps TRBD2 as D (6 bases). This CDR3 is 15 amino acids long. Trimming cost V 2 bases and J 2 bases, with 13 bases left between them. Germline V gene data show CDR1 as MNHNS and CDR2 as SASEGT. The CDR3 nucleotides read TGTGCCAGCAGTGAATTGTTAGCGGACGCCTACGAGCAGTACTTC. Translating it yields CASSELLADAYEQYF.

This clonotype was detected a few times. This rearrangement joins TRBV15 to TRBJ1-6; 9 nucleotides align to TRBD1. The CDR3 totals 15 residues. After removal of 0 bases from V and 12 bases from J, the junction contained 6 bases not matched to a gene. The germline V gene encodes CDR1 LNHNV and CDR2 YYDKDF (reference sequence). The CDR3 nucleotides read TGTGCCACCAGCAGAGAGGGACAGGGTCTGCTACCCCTCCACTTT. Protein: CATSREGQGLLPLHF.

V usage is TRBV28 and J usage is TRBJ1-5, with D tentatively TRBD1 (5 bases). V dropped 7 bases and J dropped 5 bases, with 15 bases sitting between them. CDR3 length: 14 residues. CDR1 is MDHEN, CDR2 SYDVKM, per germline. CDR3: CASTNRREDQPQHF. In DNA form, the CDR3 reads TGTGCCAGCACCAACCGCAGGGAGGATCAGCCCCAGCATTTT.

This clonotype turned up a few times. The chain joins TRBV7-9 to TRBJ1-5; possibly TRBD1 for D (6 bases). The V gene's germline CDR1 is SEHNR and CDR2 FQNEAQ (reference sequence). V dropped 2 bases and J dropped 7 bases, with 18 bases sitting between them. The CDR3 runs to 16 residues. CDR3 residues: CASSLQGSRGGQPQHF. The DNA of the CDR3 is TGTGCCAGCAGCTTACAAGGGTCCAGGGGTGGGCAGCCCCAGCATTTT.

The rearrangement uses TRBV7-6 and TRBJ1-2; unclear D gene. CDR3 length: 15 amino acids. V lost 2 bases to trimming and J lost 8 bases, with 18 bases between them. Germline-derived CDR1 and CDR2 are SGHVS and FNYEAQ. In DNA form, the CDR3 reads TGTGCCAGCAGCTTAATTCAGGAGGGCCCCCTGGGCTACACCTTC. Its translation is CASSLIQEGPLGYTF.